This T cell receptor (beta chain) was obtained from a study of blood T cell repertoires in COVID-19. On the study more broadly: Specimens from acute and convalescent COVID-19 originated in the United States, Italy and Spain.

Assay: immunoSEQ multiplex PCR; the TCRdb copy retains only in-frame clones and omits some. The sample has 200,000 to 250,000 clones; about 87% are singletons. CDR1 and CDR2 (germline): SGHNT, YENEEA. V lost 5 bases, J lost 6 bases, and 7 bases stayed unmatched. This CDR3 region has 15 residues. The clonotype originates from a man aged 65-85 years with acute or convalescent COVID-19. The rearrangement uses TRBV11-3 and TRBJ2-1; 10 bases line up with TRBD1. The sample taken for sequencing was peripheral blood. CDR3 nucleotides: TGTGCCAGCAGCGAGGGGACAGGGGAGGGCAATGAGCAGTTCTTC. It translates to CASSEGTGEGNEQFF. Full variable domain (remainder filled in from reference TRBV11-3 and TRBJ2-1): EAGVVQSPRYKIIEKKQPVAFWCNPISGHNTLYWYLQNLGQGPELLIRYENEEAVDDSQLPKDRFSAERLKGVDSTLKIQPAELGDSAVYLCASSEGTGEGNEQFFGPGTRLTVL.